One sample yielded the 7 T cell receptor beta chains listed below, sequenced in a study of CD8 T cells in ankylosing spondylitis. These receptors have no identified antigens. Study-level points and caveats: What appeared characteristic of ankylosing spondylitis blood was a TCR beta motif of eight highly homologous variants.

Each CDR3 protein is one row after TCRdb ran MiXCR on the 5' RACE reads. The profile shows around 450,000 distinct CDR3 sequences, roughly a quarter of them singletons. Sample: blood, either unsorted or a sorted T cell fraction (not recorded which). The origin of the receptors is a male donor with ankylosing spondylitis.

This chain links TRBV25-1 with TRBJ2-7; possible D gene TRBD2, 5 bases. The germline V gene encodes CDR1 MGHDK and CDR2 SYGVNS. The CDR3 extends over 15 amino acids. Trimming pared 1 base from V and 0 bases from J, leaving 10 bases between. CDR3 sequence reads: CASSEFGIGSYEQYF. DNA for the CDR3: TGTGCCAGCAGTGAATTCGGGATAGGCTCCTACGAGCAGTACTTC.

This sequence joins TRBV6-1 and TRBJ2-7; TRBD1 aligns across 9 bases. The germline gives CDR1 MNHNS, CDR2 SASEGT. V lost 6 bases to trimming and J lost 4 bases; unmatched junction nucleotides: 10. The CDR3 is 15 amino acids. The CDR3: CASSRVGQGGYEQYF. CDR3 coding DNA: TGTGCCAGCAGCCGGGTGGGACAGGGAGGGTACGAGCAGTACTTC.

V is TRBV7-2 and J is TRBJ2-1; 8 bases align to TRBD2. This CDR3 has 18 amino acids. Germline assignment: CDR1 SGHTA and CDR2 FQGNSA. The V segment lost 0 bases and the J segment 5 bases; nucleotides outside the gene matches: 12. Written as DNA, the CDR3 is TGTGCCAGCAGCTTAGCGCCGCTTAGACTAGCGAAAAACAATGAGCAGTTCTTC. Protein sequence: CASSLAPLRLAKNNEQFF.

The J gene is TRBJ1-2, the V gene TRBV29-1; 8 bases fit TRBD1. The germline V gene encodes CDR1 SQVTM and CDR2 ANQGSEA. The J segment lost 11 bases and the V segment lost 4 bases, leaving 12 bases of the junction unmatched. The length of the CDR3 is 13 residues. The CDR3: CSVGDPGTGPYTF. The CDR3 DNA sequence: TGCAGCGTTGGCGATCCCGGGACAGGCCCTTACACCTTC.

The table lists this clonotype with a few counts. CDR3 coding DNA: TGCAGTGCCCTAATAGCGGGATCGATCTCCTACAATGAGCAGTTCTTC. Protein product: CSALIAGSISYNEQFF. This rearrangement joins TRBV20-1 to TRBJ2-1; 8 nucleotides align to TRBD2. The germline V gene has CDR1 DFQATT and CDR2 SNEGSKA (reference sequence). J was trimmed by 0 bases and V by 6 bases; bases with no gene match: 10. The CDR3 extends over 16 amino acids.

In DNA, the CDR3 is TGTGCCAGCAGCTTGGCCCTGACAGGGATAGGGGCCAACGTCCTGACTTTC. This encodes CASSLALTGIGANVLTF. The chain links TRBV5-6 to TRBJ2-6; 7 bases are a match to TRBD1. CDR1 SGHDT and CDR2 YYEEEE come from the germline V gene. Unmatched junction bases numbered 7, after V lost 0 bases and J lost 4 bases. The CDR3 runs to 17 residues. The full variable domain, rest sourced from reference TRBV5-6 and TRBJ2-6, is DAGVTQSPTHLIKTRGQQVTLRCSPKSGHDTVSWYQQALGQGPQFIFQYYEEEERQRGNFPDRFSGHQFPNYSSELNVNALLLGDSALYLCASSLALTGIGANVLTFGAGSRLTVL.

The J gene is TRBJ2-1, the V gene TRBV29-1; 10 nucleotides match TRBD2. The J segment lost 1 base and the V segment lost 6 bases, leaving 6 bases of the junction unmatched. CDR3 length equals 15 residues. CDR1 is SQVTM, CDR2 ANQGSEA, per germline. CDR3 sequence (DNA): TGCAGCGTAACCGAGGGACTAGCGTCCTACAATGAGCAGTTCTTC. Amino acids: CSVTEGLASYNEQFF.